The TCR beta chain described here comes from a study of blood T cell repertoires in COVID-19. The CDR3 contains 15 residues. Germline CDR1 and CDR2: MNHEY and SMNVEV (reference sequence). The trim removed 5 bases at V and 4 bases at J, leaving 10 bases unmatched. Study processing details: Reference gene primers were amplified, and this amplification served to estimate nucleated cell counts. TCRdb keeps only in-frame clones here, not all; method: immunoSEQ multiplex PCR. V, J and clone size reflect that table, while D and trimming were determined from the DNA. Of around 300,000 clones listed, 89% are singletons.

The TCR comes from a man aged 50 to 60 with acute or convalescent COVID-19. Source material: peripheral blood. The chain is built from TRBV27 and TRBJ2-7, with 8 bases matching TRBD1. CDR3 nucleotides: TGTGCCAGCAGTCGCGTCAGGGGGCGCCAATACGAGCAGTACTTC. Translating it yields CASSRVRGRQYEQYF.